The 18 T cell receptor beta chains in this list originate from one sample, sequenced in a study of T cell responses to AZD1222 COVID-19 vaccine. Method: immunoSEQ multiplex PCR; TCRdb's copy keeps in-frame clones and lacks some. The data hold approximately 180,000 clones, with around 90% observed a single time. The sample here was peripheral blood, taken on day 0 of AZD1222 vaccination. Receptors originate from an adult in good health.

V gene TRBV11-2 combines with J gene TRBJ1-3; 9 bases fit TRBD1. Trimming removed 3 bases from V and 2 bases from J; junction bases left unmatched: 2. The CDR3 spans 15 residues. Germline V gene data show CDR1 as SGHAT and CDR2 as FQNNGV. The CDR3 here is CASSLTGGTGNTIYF. In DNA, the CDR3 is TGTGCCAGCAGCTTGACAGGGGGAACTGGAAACACCATATATTTT.

This clone occurred once. The V gene is TRBV10-3, the J gene TRBJ2-7; 11 nucleotides line up with TRBD1. V lost 6 bases and J lost 0; bases outside the gene matches: 7. Germline loops: CDR1 ENHRY, CDR2 SYGVKD. This CDR3 has 16 residues. CDR3 in DNA: TGTGCCATCAGGGGACAGGGGGAGCAAAACTCCTACGAGCAGTACTTC. Translating gives CAIRGQGEQNSYEQYF.

The J gene is TRBJ2-7, the V gene TRBV24-1; 7 nucleotides line up with TRBD1. With V trimmed by 3 bases and J by 3 bases, 4 bases remained unmatched. There are 14 residues in the CDR3. Germline V gene sequence: CDR1 KGHDR, CDR2 SFDVKD. The CDR3 loop is CATSDITGDYEQYV. In nucleotides, the CDR3 is TGTGCCACCAGTGATATTACAGGGGACTACGAGCAGTACGTC.

This clone was counted once. This chain joins TRBV6-4 and TRBJ2-5; D might be TRBD1 or TRBD2, each matching 5 bases. The ends were cut back, 7 bases at V and 5 bases at J, with 20 bases in the middle. This CDR3 comprises 15 residues. The germline CDR1 and CDR2 sequences are MRHNA and SNTAGT. As DNA, the CDR3 is TGTGCCAGCATTCACGAGGGGCGTCTTTCCGAGACCCAGTACTTC. It codes for CASIHEGRLSETQYF.

The chain employs TRBV10-1 and TRBJ2-5; 7 nucleotides agree with TRBD1. The length of the CDR3 is 15 residues. Germline V gene data show CDR1 as WNHNN and CDR2 as SYGVQD (reference sequence). V trimming: 0 bases; J trimming: 4 bases; junction bases outside the gene matches: 5. CDR3 sequence: CASSESRAGGETQYF. The CDR3 region has the DNA TGCGCCAGCAGTGAGTCGAGGGCAGGGGGAGAGACCCAGTACTTC.

V and J are TRBV7-8 and TRBJ2-1, with D unresolved. The V and J ends lost 6 bases and 5 bases respectively, with 17 bases between them. Germline values: CDR1 SGHVS, CDR2 FQNEAQ. This CDR3 region has 15 residues. The CDR3 loop is CASSFDSDRNNEQFF. The CDR3 coding sequence is TGTGCCAGCAGTTTCGACTCGGATAGGAACAATGAGCAGTTCTTC.

CDR3 protein: CASSPPDWDGYTF. The CDR3 DNA follows: TGTGCCAGCTCACCCCCCGACTGGGATGGCTACACCTTC. This sequence joins TRBV18 and TRBJ1-2; no firm D call. The CDR3 has 13 residues. Germline loops: CDR1 KGHSH, CDR2 LQKENI. Between the trimmed V and J ends, which lost 3 bases and 6 bases, there was a span of 11 bases.

V and J are TRBV6-5 and TRBJ1-4; D not resolved. This CDR3 has 15 residues. Trimming pared 7 bases from V and 8 bases from J, leaving 20 bases between. The V gene's germline CDR1 is MNHEY and CDR2 SVGAGI. CDR3 DNA sequence: TGTGCCAGCAATCCTAGAAATCTCGGCGGGGAAAAACTGTTTTTT. Its translation: CASNPRNLGGEKLFF.

The chain is built from TRBV19 and TRBJ1-2, with D hard to call. The CDR3 is 11 amino acids. Trimming took 3 bases from V and 5 from J, leaving 4 bases between them. Germline V gives CDR1 LNHDA, CDR2 SQIVND (reference sequence). CDR3 DNA: TGTGCCAGTAGTATGGATTATGGCTACACCTTC. This gives the protein CASSMDYGYTF. Together with reference TRBV19 and TRBJ1-2, the CDR3 gives the full variable domain: DGGITQSPKYLFRKEGQNVTLSCEQNLNHDAMYWYRQDPGQGLRLIYYSQIVNDFQKGDIAEGYSVSREKKESFPLTVTSAQKNPTAFYLCASSMDYGYTFGSGTRLTVV.

The chain joins TRBV18 to TRBJ1-1; unclear D gene. Germline V gene data show CDR1 as KGHSH and CDR2 as LQKENI. With 0 bases removed from V and 4 bases from J, the gap between germline ends came to 12 bases. The CDR3 has 15 residues. The CDR3 loop is CASSPPSHPGTEAFF. The DNA for the CDR3 is TGTGCCAGCTCACCACCGAGCCACCCGGGCACTGAAGCTTTCTTT.

The rearrangement links TRBV5-6 to TRBJ2-7; D might be TRBD2 (6 bases). Trimming shortened V by 2 bases and J by 12 bases, and 15 bases separated the two germline ends. Germline V gives CDR1 SGHDT, CDR2 YYEEEE. The CDR3 is 12 residues long. The CDR3 DNA follows: TGTGCCAGCAGCTTCATCGGGGGTGACGCGTACTTC. It is translated as CASSFIGGDAYF.

The V call is TRBV9, the J call TRBJ1-1, with D hard to call. The germline V and J ends were trimmed by 0 bases and 1 base, with 7 bases remaining between them. The length of the CDR3 is 14 residues. Germline lookup yields CDR1 SGDLS and CDR2 YYNGEE. The CDR3 loop reads CASSVGQRNTEAFF. Written as DNA, the CDR3 is TGTGCCAGCAGCGTAGGTCAGAGGAACACTGAAGCTTTCTTT.

CDR3 nucleotides: TGTGCCAGTAGTATGATTAGCGGGAAGGCAGACAATGAGCAGTTCTTC. Amino acids: CASSMISGKADNEQFF. V is TRBV19 and J is TRBJ2-1; 8 positions match TRBD2. Germline-derived CDR1 and CDR2 are LNHDA and SQIVND (reference sequence). Trimming removed 3 bases from V and 5 bases from J; junction bases left unmatched: 9. The CDR3 is 16 amino acids.

V and J are TRBV29-1 and TRBJ1-1; D is possibly TRBD1 (6 bases). This CDR3 comprises 12 residues. V lost 5 bases to trimming and J lost 4 bases, with 11 bases between them. The germline CDR1 and CDR2 sequences are SQVTM and ANQGSEA. The CDR3 sequence is CSVRGARTEAFF. The CDR3 region has the DNA TGCAGCGTTAGGGGGGCGCGCACTGAAGCTTTCTTT. Variable domain in full (rest from reference TRBV29-1 and TRBJ1-1): SAVISQKPSRDICQRGTSLTIQCQVDSQVTMMFWYRQQPGQSLTLIATANQGSEATYESGFVIDKFPISRPNLTFSTLTVSNMSPEDSSIYLCSVRGARTEAFFGQGTRLTVV.

The gene calls are TRBV6-6 and TRBJ1-6; D is unresolved. Germline CDR1 MNHNY, CDR2 SVGAGI (reference sequence). Trimming cost V 6 bases and J 5 bases, with 5 bases left between them. The CDR3 totals 12 residues. The CDR3 DNA reads TGTGCCAGCAGCGTCGATAATTCACCCCTCCACTTT. Translated, it gives CASSVDNSPLHF.

The sample holds one count of this clone. The genes are TRBV2 and TRBJ2-1; tentative D call: TRBD2 (6 bases). Germline lookup yields CDR1 SNHLY and CDR2 FYNNEI. V gave up 9 bases and J gave up 4 bases, with 19 bases separating them. CDR3 length: 15 residues. The CDR3 DNA follows: TGTGCCAGTATATCGAATAGCGGTTCTTACAATGAGCAGTTCTTC. It specifies CASISNSGSYNEQFF.

CDR3 nucleotides: TGTGCCAGCAGCTTAGAGGCAGCTAACTATGGCTACACCTTC. It is translated as CASSLEAANYGYTF. The chain employs TRBV7-9 and TRBJ1-2; D remains ambiguous. The CDR3 length is 14 residues. In germline, CDR1 is SEHNR, CDR2 FQNEAQ (reference sequence). Deletions cut 1 base from V and 0 bases from J, with 6 bases between.

This rearrangement joins TRBV28 to TRBJ2-3, with 8 bases identical to TRBD1. The J segment lost 3 bases and the V segment lost 6 bases, leaving 8 bases of the junction unmatched. The germline gives CDR1 MDHEN, CDR2 SYDVKM. The CDR3 has 15 residues. CDR3 coding DNA: TGTGCCAGCAGGCGACAGGGGTTGAGGACAGATACGCAGTATTTT. Its translation is CASRRQGLRTDTQYF.